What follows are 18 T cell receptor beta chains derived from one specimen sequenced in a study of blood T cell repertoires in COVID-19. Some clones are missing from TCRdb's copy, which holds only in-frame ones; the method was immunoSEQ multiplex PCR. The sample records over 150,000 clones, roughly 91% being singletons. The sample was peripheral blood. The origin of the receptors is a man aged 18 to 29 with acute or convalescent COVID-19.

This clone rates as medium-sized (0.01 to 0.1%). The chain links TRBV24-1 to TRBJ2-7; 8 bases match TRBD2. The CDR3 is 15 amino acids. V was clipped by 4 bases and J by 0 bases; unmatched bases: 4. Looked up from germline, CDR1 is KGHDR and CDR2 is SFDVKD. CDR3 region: CATSESGGSSYEQYF. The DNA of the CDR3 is TGTGCCACCAGTGAGAGCGGGGGAAGCTCCTACGAGCAGTACTTC.

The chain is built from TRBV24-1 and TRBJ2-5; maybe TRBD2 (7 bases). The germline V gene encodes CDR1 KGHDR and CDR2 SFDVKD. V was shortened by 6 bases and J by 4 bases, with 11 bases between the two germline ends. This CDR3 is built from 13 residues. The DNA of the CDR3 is TGTGCCACCAGTAAGGGGGGGGGAGAGACCCAGTACTTC. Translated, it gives CATSKGGGETQYF.

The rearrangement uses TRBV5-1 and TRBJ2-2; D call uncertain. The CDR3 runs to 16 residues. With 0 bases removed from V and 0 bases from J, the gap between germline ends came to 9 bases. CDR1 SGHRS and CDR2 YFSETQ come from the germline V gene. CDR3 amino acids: CASSLVWAPNTGELFF. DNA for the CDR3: TGCGCCAGCAGCTTGGTCTGGGCCCCGAACACCGGGGAGCTGTTTTTT.

Here the CDR3 reads CATSVQGTLRYGYTF. Written as DNA, the CDR3 is TGTGCCACCAGCGTCCAGGGTACCCTCCGCTATGGCTACACCTTC. The chain is built from TRBV15 and TRBJ1-2; TRBD1 is a possible D gene (5 bases). Germline V gene sequence: CDR1 LNHNV, CDR2 YYDKDF (reference sequence). V lost 5 bases and J 4 bases, leaving 17 bases between the germline ends. The CDR3 is 15 residues long.

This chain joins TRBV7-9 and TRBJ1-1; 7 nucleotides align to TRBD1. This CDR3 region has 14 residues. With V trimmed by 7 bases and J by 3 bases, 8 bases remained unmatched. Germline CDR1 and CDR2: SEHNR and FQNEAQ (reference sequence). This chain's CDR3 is CASIKDRADTEAFF. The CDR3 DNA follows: TGTGCCAGCATCAAAGACAGGGCGGACACTGAAGCTTTCTTT.

CDR3 coding DNA: TGCGCCAGCAGCCCCTCTGCTAGCGGGAGCTGTCCGGGGATCGAAAACATTCAGTACTTC. Protein product: CASSPSASGSCPGIENIQYF. The chain employs TRBV4-1 and TRBJ2-4; 10 nucleotides agree with TRBD2. CDR1 MGHRA and CDR2 YSYEKL come from the germline V gene. This CDR3 is built from 20 residues. V was clipped by 4 bases and J by 5 bases; unmatched bases: 20.

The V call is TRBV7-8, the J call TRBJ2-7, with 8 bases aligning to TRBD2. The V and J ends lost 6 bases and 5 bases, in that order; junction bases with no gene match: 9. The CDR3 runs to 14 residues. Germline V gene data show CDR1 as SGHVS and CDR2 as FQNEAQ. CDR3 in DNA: TGTGCCAGCAGTCTCTCGGGGGGGATCCACGAGCAGTACTTC. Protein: CASSLSGGIHEQYF.

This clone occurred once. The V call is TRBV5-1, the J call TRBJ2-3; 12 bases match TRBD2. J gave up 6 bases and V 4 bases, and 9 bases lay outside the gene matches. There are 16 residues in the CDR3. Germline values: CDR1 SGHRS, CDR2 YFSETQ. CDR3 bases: TGCGCCAGCAGCGTAGGGACTAGCGGGCTTTCCGATACGCAGTATTTT. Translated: CASSVGTSGLSDTQYF.

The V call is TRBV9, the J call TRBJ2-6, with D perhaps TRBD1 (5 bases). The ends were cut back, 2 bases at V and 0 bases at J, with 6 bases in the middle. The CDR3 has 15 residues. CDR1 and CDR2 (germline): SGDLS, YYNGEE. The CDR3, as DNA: TGTGCCAGCAGCGTCGACAGCTCTGGGGCCAACGTCCTGACTTTC. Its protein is CASSVDSSGANVLTF. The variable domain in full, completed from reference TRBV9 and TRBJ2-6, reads DSGVTQTPKHLITATGQRVTLRCSPRSGDLSVYWYQQSLDQGLQFLIQYYNGEERAKGNILERFSAQQFPDLHSELNLSSLELGDSALYFCASSVDSSGANVLTFGAGSRLTVL.

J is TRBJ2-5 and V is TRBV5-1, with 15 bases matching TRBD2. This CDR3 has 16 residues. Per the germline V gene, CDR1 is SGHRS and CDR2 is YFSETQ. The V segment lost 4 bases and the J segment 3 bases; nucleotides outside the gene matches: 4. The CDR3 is CASSPGLAGGEETQYF. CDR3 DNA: TGCGCCAGCAGCCCGGGACTAGCGGGGGGTGAAGAGACCCAGTACTTC.

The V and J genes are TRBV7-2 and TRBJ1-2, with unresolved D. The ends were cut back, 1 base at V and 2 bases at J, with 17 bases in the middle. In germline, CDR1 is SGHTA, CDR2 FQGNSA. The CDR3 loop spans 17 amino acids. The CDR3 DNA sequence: TGTGCCAGCAGCTTAGAGGTTGGCCGGGTGAGAAACTATGGCTACACCTTC. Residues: CASSLEVGRVRNYGYTF.

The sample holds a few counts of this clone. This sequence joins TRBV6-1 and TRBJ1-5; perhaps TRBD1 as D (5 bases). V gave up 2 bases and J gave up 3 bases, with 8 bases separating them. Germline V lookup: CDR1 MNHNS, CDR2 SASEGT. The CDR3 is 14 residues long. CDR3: CASSEQGNNQPQHF. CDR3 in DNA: TGTGCCAGCAGTGAACAGGGCAACAATCAGCCCCAGCATTTT.

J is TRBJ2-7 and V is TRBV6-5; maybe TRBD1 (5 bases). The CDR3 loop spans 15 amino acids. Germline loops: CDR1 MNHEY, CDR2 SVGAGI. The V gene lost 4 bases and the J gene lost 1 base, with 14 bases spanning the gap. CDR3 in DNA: TGTGCCAGCAGTTTGGCACAGGAATCTTCCTACGAGCAGTACTTC. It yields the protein CASSLAQESSYEQYF.

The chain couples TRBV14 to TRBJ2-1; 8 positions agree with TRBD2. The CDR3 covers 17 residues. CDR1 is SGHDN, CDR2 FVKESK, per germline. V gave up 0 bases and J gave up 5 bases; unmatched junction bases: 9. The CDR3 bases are TGTGCCAGCAGCCAAGACCGACTAGCGCAACGCAACAATGAGCAGTTCTTC. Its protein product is CASSQDRLAQRNNEQFF.

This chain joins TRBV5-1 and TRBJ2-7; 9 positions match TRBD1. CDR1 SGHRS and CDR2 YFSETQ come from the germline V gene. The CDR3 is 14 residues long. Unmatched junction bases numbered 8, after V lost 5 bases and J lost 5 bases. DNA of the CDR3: TGCGCCAGCAGTATACAGGGGGCTAGGGACGAGCAGTACTTC. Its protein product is CASSIQGARDEQYF.

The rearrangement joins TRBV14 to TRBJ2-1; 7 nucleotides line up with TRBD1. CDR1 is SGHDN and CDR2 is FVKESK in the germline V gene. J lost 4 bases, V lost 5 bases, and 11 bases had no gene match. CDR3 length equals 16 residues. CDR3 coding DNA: TGTGCCAGCAGCTCCTCTTGGGACAGAACTTACAATGAGCAGTTCTTC. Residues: CASSSSWDRTYNEQFF.

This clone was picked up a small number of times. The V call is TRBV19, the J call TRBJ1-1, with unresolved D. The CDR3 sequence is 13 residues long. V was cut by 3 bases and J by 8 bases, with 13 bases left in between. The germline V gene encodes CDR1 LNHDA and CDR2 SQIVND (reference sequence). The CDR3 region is CASSITRSLEAFF. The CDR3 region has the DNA TGTGCCAGTAGTATCACCAGGTCGCTCGAAGCTTTCTTT.

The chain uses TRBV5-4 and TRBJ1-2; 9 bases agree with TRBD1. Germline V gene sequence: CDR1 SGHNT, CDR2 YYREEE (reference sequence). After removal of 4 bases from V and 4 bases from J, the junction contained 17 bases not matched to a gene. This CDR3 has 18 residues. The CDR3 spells CASSKDGGGQGQAYGYTF. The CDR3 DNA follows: TGTGCCAGCAGCAAGGATGGCGGAGGACAGGGGCAAGCCTATGGCTACACCTTC.